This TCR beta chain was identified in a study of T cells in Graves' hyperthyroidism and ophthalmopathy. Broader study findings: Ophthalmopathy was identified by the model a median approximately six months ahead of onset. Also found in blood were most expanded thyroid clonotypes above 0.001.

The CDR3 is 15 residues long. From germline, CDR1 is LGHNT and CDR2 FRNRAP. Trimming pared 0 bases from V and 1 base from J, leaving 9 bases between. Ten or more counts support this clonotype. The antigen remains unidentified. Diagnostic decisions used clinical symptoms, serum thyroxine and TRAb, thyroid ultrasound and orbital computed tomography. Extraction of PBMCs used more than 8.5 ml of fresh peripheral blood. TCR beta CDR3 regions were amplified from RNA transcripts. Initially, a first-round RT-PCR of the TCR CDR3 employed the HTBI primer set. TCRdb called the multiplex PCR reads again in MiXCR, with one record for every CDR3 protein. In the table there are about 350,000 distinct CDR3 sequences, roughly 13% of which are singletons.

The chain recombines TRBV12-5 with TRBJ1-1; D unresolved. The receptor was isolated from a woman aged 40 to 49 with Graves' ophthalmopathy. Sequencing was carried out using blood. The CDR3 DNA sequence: TGTGCTAGTGGTTTGGTACAATCTGGGAACACTGAAGCTTTCTTT. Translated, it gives CASGLVQSGNTEAFF.